This T cell receptor (beta chain) emerged from a study of regulatory T cells in long-lasting Graves disease. The time point denotes: persistent/refractory GD, antithyroid drugs over 5 years with positive TRAb. Preparation of the TCR library used RNA extracted from PBMCs. Both iRepertoire HTBI primers and Arm-PCR of CDR3 regions were used to build the TCR beta libraries. In the original analysis: Among the samples, around 58 TRBV and some 13 TRBJ segments were identified. TCRdb used MiXCR to reprocess the multiplex PCR reads, holding one entry per CDR3 protein. In this record, the V and J calls reflect TCRdb's handling and not the investigators' own analysis. The table has 600,000 to 850,000 distinct CDR3 sequences, around 30% seen once. This clonotype was counted between two and nine times. Its specificity is not known. Regarding the study as a whole: The persistent group shared around 3,000 public clonotypes, more than the 966 shared by new patients. Because few samples were included, accuracy may have been lower.

Sample: peripheral blood mononuclear cells (PBMCs), taken when the disease was refractory, from a patient treated with antithyroid drugs. This TCR was recovered from a female donor with Graves disease.

CDR3 loop: CAWPRGGELFF. CDR3 bases: TGTGCCTGGCCCCGGGGCGGGGAGCTGTTTTTT. The gene calls are TRBV30 and TRBJ2-2; tentatively, D is TRBD2 (5 bases). CDR3 size: 11 residues. The V and J ends lost 5 bases and 7 bases respectively, with 8 bases between them. CDR1 is GTSNPN and CDR2 is SVGIG in the germline V gene (reference sequence).